The T cell receptor beta chain described here comes from a study of cytomegalovirus exposure and HLA in healthy donors. With respect to this clone: Its antigen is still unknown.

After removal of 4 bases from V and 4 bases from J, the junction contained 3 bases not matched to a gene. The CDR3 contains 13 residues. Germline V gene data show CDR1 as SGHDN and CDR2 as FVKESK. With 60 Vbeta and 13 Jbeta primers, the PCR was carried out. Only in-frame clones appear in the TCRdb table, and some are missing; sequencing was by immunoSEQ multiplex PCR. The data contain 170,000 or so clones, more than 80% of them singletons. Likely unrecorded immune exposures existed in these nominally healthy donors. General observations from the study: The authors confirmed in vitro that a few CMV-associated chains were specific for CMV antigens.

Material for sequencing was PBMCs. The rearrangement links TRBV14 to TRBJ1-2; TRBD1 matches at 7 bases. The receptor comes from a boy aged 10-17 years in good health and CMV-seronegative. The DNA for the CDR3 is TGTGCCAGCAGCCGGAACAGGGGCTATGGCTACACCTTC. This translates into CASSRNRGYGYTF.